This is a list of T cell receptor beta chains from one sample in a study of response to subunit inactivated influenza vaccine. TCRdb re-called the RT-PCR reads with MiXCR, one entry per CDR3 protein. The repertoire holds fewer than 800,000 distinct CDR3 sequences, with 15% to 18% as singletons. The specimen was PBMCs from blood, collected approximately 12 days after vaccination. Receptors originate from a man aged 50 to 59 who received an inactivated influenza vaccine. CDR3s include the opening cysteine and the closing phenylalanine or tryptophan. Not every row has a clone size; where given, it reads once, few, many or a size class.

j_call clone_size v_call cdr3_aa
TRBJ2-5 few TRBV4-2 CASSRRDRYQETQYF
TRBJ2-5 many TRBV7-9 CASSLDNQETQYF
TRBJ2-1 few TRBV20-1 CSASSGWGSRSYNEQFF
TRBJ2-3 few TRBV4-2 CASSQATKTPDTQYF
TRBJ2-2 - TRBV5-1 CASSSGLASNTGELFF
TRBJ1-2 many TRBV28 CASSPTGDRGYTF
TRBJ2-7 few TRBV30 CAVQAGTSYFKQYF
TRBJ2-1 few TRBV24-1 CATSDPRGREPRGGSYNEQFF
TRBJ2-7 many TRBV5-1 CASSWDRTTYEQYF
TRBJ2-3 many TRBV20-1 CSARDLGTGDELDTQYF
TRBJ2-1 - TRBV5-1 CASSSGQGANHEQFF
TRBJ2-5 few TRBV18 CASSPVQETQYF
TRBJ2-7 - TRBV20-1 CSATSPLAGGNEQYF
TRBJ2-2 many TRBV10-3 CAISPVAGTGELFF
TRBJ1-1 - TRBV7-2 CASSSQISLNTEAFF
TRBJ2-7 - TRBV5-1 CASTPTGTTTYEQYF
TRBJ2-3 few TRBV11-2 CASSLVWLAGGLGTDTQYF
TRBJ1-5 few TRBV18 CASSPQAGPNQPQHF
TRBJ2-1 few TRBV7-8 CASSSRVAGGNEQFF
TRBJ2-7 - TRBV20-1 CSASDPSYEQYF
TRBJ1-6 few TRBV2 CASSGQGNNSPLHF
TRBJ2-7 many TRBV15 CATSKWGYEQYF
TRBJ2-5 few TRBV10-3 CAISGTAVRETQYF
TRBJ1-5 - TRBV19 CASMAVFGTNQPQHF
TRBJ2-7 - TRBV15 CATSRDLGTTGTYEQYF
TRBJ1-1 - TRBV12-3/TRBV12-4 CASSFPGRNTEAFF
TRBJ2-1 few TRBV9 CASSTGQGTHLDEQFF
TRBJ2-3 few TRBV10-3 CAISDVGGTDTQYF
TRBJ2-1 - TRBV7-1 CASTSTGSKQFF
TRBJ2-3 few TRBV11-2 CASSLGSGGADTQYF
TRBJ2-3 few TRBV29-1 CSVESVSTDTQYF
TRBJ1-4 - TRBV5-5 CASSFQGASEKLFF
TRBJ2-3 few TRBV30 CAWSLTSGSHPHTDTQYF
TRBJ2-3 - TRBV12-3/TRBV12-4 CASSLAGGLGDTQYF
TRBJ2-2 - TRBV10-3 CAISESAGNTGELFF
TRBJ2-7 - TRBV20-1 CSASFGGATYEQYF
TRBJ2-2 - TRBV12-3/TRBV12-4 CASTRTAPSTGELFF
TRBJ1-2 few TRBV11-2 CASSLDSLAVYGYTF
TRBJ2-7 - TRBV6-1 CASSPGQESDEQYF
TRBJ2-7 - TRBV11-2 CASSTRGNHYEQYF
TRBJ2-5 few TRBV4-2 CASSLAGQEETQYF
TRBJ2-6 once TRBV6-2/TRBV6-3 CASSSWTVREVSGANVLTF
TRBJ2-2 - TRBV20-1 CSALLGANTGELFF
TRBJ1-5 - TRBV28 CASSWGNPNQPQHF
TRBJ2-1 - TRBV18 CASSEEELYNEQFF
TRBJ2-3 few TRBV5-1 CASTAGTEISDTQYF
TRBJ2-5 - TRBV6-2/TRBV6-3 CASSWGLAGTQETQYF
TRBJ2-7 - TRBV9 CASSPGTGNDLEQYF
TRBJ2-7 - TRBV25-1 CASSDALAGGNQEYF
TRBJ2-4 few TRBV15 CATSPDREKNIQYF
TRBJ2-4 - TRBV3-1 CASSQRETGADIQYF
TRBJ1-4 few TRBV5-1 CASREVGQDYEKLFF
TRBJ2-3 many TRBV11-2 CASSGQGVGQLSTDTQYF
TRBJ2-1 - TRBV10-3 CAISESRLAYNEQFF
TRBJ2-3 few TRBV7-2 CASSINSGGSTDTQYF
TRBJ1-1 few TRBV28 CATRTGSAEAFF
TRBJ2-1 few TRBV4-3 CASSQSPSGKGNEQFF
TRBJ1-1 few TRBV7-9 CASSIWTAATNTEAFF
TRBJ1-2 - TRBV7-2 CASSAAGGAYGYTF